This T cell receptor (beta chain) was captured by sequencing in a study of naive and memory T cell subsets (TCRdb year 2017). In terms of the full investigation: In the figure summarizing the skin biopsy and whole blood samples, ten or so blood donors, 7 tuberculin skin test biopsies and 3 saline control biopsies were reported. Usually PCR2 was run as a SYBR Green qPCR and stopped at a set threshold, although low-input samples could use end-point PCR (roughly 6 cycles) instead. Findings and caveats that apply to the study as a whole: The RNA-based method was acknowledged to be potentially sensitive to changes in TCR transcripts with T cell activation and differentiation.

A note on this clonotype: There is no known antigen for this receptor. Base qualities were left out, and no much larger clone turns up one base away.

Libraries were made using 5' RACE. The ligated cDNA was amplified in four rounds of PCR with nested alpha and beta constant region primers together with the SP2 primer. For the blood and skin samples, reverse transcription of TCR RNA was done with SuperScript IV along with alpha and beta constant region primers. T4 RNA ligase 1 was used to ligate an oligonucleotide containing the Illumina SP2 primer and a UMI to the 3' end of the cDNA. The 12-nucleotide UMI consisted of two random hexamers with an eight-base spacer between the hexamers to prevent hairpin formation. TCR alpha and beta chain libraries were processed separately from the second PCR onward, with dual indexing for multiplexing. After pooling, the indexed libraries were analyzed by capillary electrophoresis and sequenced on either an Illumina MiSeq or NextSeq. PhiX DNA at about 5-8% was added to the libraries to raise base diversity and improve cluster recognition. The published analysis was carried out like this. UMIs were extracted from read 2 by Demultiplexor and combined with the TCR sequence from read 1, and reads were split according to sample indices. V and J genes and V-J junctions were identified by Decombinator, which gave every TCR a five-part identifier that included V and J deletions. Collapsinator relied on UMIs to correct both sequencing errors and PCR amplification heterogeneity, producing a UMI-based abundance for each TCR. CDR3Translator turned identifiers into nucleotide sequence, translated the nucleotide sequence into amino acids, and pulled out CDR3 regions based on terminal motifs. After normalization to the amount of input RNA, error-corrected alpha and beta TCR counts from blood and skin were compared. In-frame beta chains were kept once TCRdb had trimmed the public reads at Q25 with fastp and called clones with MiXCR. Entries are consolidated by CDR3 protein sequence, retaining the most common genes and DNA. TCRdb, rather than the study authors, made the V and J calls. The sample table records roughly 60,000 distinct CDR3 sequences; roughly 7% of these occur just once. Clones ranked in the top ten supply almost 10% of the sample.

CDR1 DFQATT and CDR2 SNEGSKA were looked up in the germline V gene (reference sequence). The cysteine opens and the phenylalanine closes a CDR3 of 13 amino acids. The retained sequence is limited to the CDR3, 39 bases, with the frame set at the first base. V loses 5 bases of germline sequence and J loses 0 bases, and the interval between the two ends is 7 bases. Using 3' ligation of a UMI-containing oligonucleotide to TCR cDNA, the study laid out a robust and sensitive protocol to amplify, sequence and analyze TCRs. For whole blood analysis, approximately 2.5 ml of peripheral blood was collected from healthy adult volunteers into Tempus tubes, and RNA was extracted following the manufacturer's instructions. Before reverse transcription, total RNA that had not been cell sorted was treated with RQ1 DNase, with a target input of roughly 1 to 1,100 ng. Skin biopsy and whole blood libraries were made to test pipeline robustness in samples where T cells form a minority population.

Recombination connected TRBV20-1 to TRBJ1-4; no D segment can be confidently identified. This sequence originates from a male donor in good health. The nucleotide sequence reads as follows: TGCAGTGCTTGGACGGCAACTAATGAAAAACTGTTTTTT. This is translated as CSAWTATNEKLFF.